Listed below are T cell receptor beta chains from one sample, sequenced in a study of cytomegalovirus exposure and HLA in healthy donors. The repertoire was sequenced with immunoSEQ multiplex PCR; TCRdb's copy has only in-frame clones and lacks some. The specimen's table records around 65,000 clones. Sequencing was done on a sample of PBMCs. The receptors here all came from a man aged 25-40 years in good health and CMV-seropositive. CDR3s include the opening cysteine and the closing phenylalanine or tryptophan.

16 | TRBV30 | CAWSRVAGETWDTQYF
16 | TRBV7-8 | CASSLGSGRGTDKQYF
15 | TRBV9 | CASSVGGGRYNEQFF
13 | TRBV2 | CASSEARMTEDFF
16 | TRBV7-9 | CASSPIGTSGRKTQYF
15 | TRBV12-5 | CASGSGSRGDYGYTF
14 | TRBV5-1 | CASSSGKGNYEQYF
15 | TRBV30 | CAGSTGGLHTDTQYF
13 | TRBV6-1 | CASSGKGGNGYTF
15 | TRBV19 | CASRDSGTSTDTQYF
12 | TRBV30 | CAWPRGTGELFF
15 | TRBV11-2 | CASSPPGDFDSPLHF
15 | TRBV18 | CASSPPGQGNNEQFF
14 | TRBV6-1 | CASSYGQGNEKLFF
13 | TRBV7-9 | CASSLRLLDTQYF
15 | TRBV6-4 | CASSYRALSGNTIYF